This T cell receptor beta chain was sequenced during a study of shared clonotypes between healthy human individuals. Whole-study results and caveats: The authors expected sequencing depth to affect clonotype sharing among donors.

Trimming shortened V by 5 bases and J by 1 base, and 14 bases separated the two germline ends. The CDR3 consists of 15 residues. Germline-derived CDR1 and CDR2 are MDHEN and SYDVKM. Each sorted subset replicate got 200 ng genomic DNA, roughly 30,000 genomes. Produced via immunoSEQ multiplex PCR; TCRdb's table is partial and in-frame only. The data show about 600,000 clones, around 95% seen once. A remark on this clone: Its antigen remains unknown.

CD45RO-negative cells were positively selected for CCR7, leaving out terminally differentiated effector memory CD45RA+ cells. The chain links TRBV28 to TRBJ2-5, with D uncertain. The TCR comes from a woman in her twenties or thirties in good health. The sample comprised naive CD8+ T cells sorted from blood. CDR3: CASSANAWAQETQYF. The CDR3 nucleotides read TGTGCCAGCAGTGCCAACGCCTGGGCCCAAGAGACCCAGTACTTC.